This T cell receptor beta chain was recovered during a study of CD8+ T cells in alopecia areata. Study conclusions and caveats: It was less clear whether patients shared TCRs than it was in mice, possibly because of HLA.

CDR3 size: 11 residues. Germline V gene data show CDR1 as SQVTM and CDR2 as ANQGSEA. Trimming pared 8 bases from V and 6 bases from J, leaving 13 bases between. Cell sorting on a FACSAria was used to separate CD4+ and CD8+ T cells from the PBMCs. RNA extraction was followed by reverse transcription into cDNA, which acted as the sequencing template. The table came from immunoSEQ multiplex PCR; TCRdb's copy has only in-frame clones and leaves some out. Here the sample spans around 82,000 clones, roughly half being singletons. This clone was seen once. Its antigen remains unidentified. The gene calls are TRBV29-1 and TRBJ1-2; D is possibly TRBD1 (6 bases). This receptor was taken from a human donor with alopecia areata. The sequenced sample consisted of NKG2D-high CD8+ T cells sorted from blood. This CDR3 reads CSTEGGDGYTF. The CDR3 DNA is TGCAGCACTGAGGGGGGTGATGGCTACACCTTC.